Here is one TCR beta chain with its context. Its antigen is not identified. The germline CDR1 and CDR2 sequences are GTSNPN and SVGIG (reference sequence). The CDR3 contains 16 residues. The data originate from a study of cytomegalovirus exposure and HLA in healthy donors. PCR used 60 Vbeta primers and 13 Jbeta primers. The table came from immunoSEQ multiplex PCR; TCRdb's copy has only in-frame clones and leaves some out. The top ten clones hold under 2% of a sample with approximately 200,000 clones, around 78% of them seen once. General observations from the study: By a later analysis, the bulk of CMV-associated TCR beta chains appeared HLA-restricted. According to the study, roughly 180 TCR beta chains were cytomegalovirus-associated.

Input material: PBMCs. The TCR was taken from a man under 40 in good health and CMV-seronegative. The chain recombines TRBV30 with TRBJ2-5; 13 bases line up with TRBD2. With the DNA end fitting TRBJ2-7 better, the J assignment may be wrong. The CDR3 region is CAWSFRTSGSSYEQYF. CDR3 in DNA: TGTGCCTGGAGTTTCCGGACTAGCGGGAGCTCTTACGAGCAGTACTTC.